One and the same sample provided the 8 T cell receptor beta chains below, sequenced in a study of cytotoxic CD8 clonotypes in ibrutinib-treated CLL. The table came from immunoSEQ multiplex PCR; TCRdb's copy has only in-frame clones and leaves some out. The sample consists of about 310,000 clones, about 80% of them appearing once. Sequenced material: PBMCs, taken before ibrutinib treatment. The receptors shown here come from a human donor with chronic lymphocytic leukemia.

V is TRBV7-2 and J is TRBJ2-7, with a weak D call TRBD1 (5 bases). This CDR3 is 16 amino acids long. CDR1 is SGHTA and CDR2 is FQGNSA in the germline V gene. V was shortened by 5 bases and J by 3 bases, with 20 bases between the two germline ends. The CDR3 sequence: CASSPAPSTANYEQYF. In DNA form, the CDR3 reads TGTGCCAGCAGCCCGGCCCCATCGACAGCGAACTACGAGCAGTACTTC. The full variable domain, completed using reference TRBV7-2 and TRBJ2-7, is GAGVSQSPSNKVTEKGKDVELRCDPISGHTALYWYRQSLGQGLEFLIYFQGNSAPDKSGLPSDRFSAERTGGSVSTLTIQRTQQEDSAVYLCASSPAPSTANYEQYFGPGTRLTVT.

This chain joins TRBV18 and TRBJ2-5; no clear D gene. CDR3 length: 12 residues. Trimming took 3 bases from V and 5 from J, leaving 7 bases between them. Germline assignment: CDR1 KGHSH and CDR2 LQKENI. DNA for the CDR3: TGTGCCAGCTCACCCGTAAGGGAGACCCAGTACTTC. As protein: CASSPVRETQYF.

V and J are TRBV5-1 and TRBJ1-1, with a tentative D call TRBD1 (6 bases). From germline, CDR1 is SGHRS and CDR2 YFSETQ. The CDR3 loop spans 16 amino acids. Between the trimmed V and J ends, which lost 0 bases and 5 bases, there was a span of 17 bases. CDR3 sequence: CASSLEGDIKGTEAFF. As DNA, the CDR3 is TGCGCCAGCAGCTTGGAGGGGGATATAAAAGGGACTGAAGCTTTCTTT.

This clone was picked up a small number of times. V and J are TRBV10-2 and TRBJ2-7; D may be TRBD1 (5 bases). Germline V gives CDR1 WSHSY, CDR2 SAAADI. The CDR3 contains 13 residues. Trimming left V 4 bases short and J 1 base short, with 8 bases between. In DNA form, the CDR3 reads TGCGCCAGCAGTGGAACAGGTTCCTACGAGCAGTACTTC. Encoded protein: CASSGTGSYEQYF.

The genes are TRBV5-4 and TRBJ2-1, with 9 bases lining up with TRBD1. Germline loops: CDR1 SGHNT, CDR2 YYREEE (reference sequence). The CDR3 has 14 amino acids. V shed 4 bases and J 9 bases; nucleotides not matched to a gene: 8. The CDR3 is CASSPGQGYGEQFF. The CDR3 DNA reads as TGTGCCAGCAGCCCTGGACAGGGGTACGGTGAGCAGTTCTTC.

This chain links TRBV4-2 with TRBJ2-1, with a possible D match to TRBD1 (6 bases). The germline V gene has CDR1 LGHNA and CDR2 YNFKEQ. V was cut by 4 bases and J by 2 bases, with 15 bases left in between. The CDR3 loop spans 16 amino acids. The CDR3 sequence is CASSRPGETTYNEQFF. The DNA of the CDR3 is TGTGCCAGCAGCCGCCCAGGGGAGACCACCTACAATGAGCAGTTCTTC.

The chain carries TRBV7-7 and TRBJ2-2, with 8 nucleotides matching TRBD2. Germline CDR1 and CDR2: SSHAT and FNYEAQ (reference sequence). V was pared by 4 bases and J by 6 bases, with 7 bases of the junction left unmatched. The CDR3 length is 15 residues. The CDR3 DNA reads TGTGCCAGCAGCTCCACTAGCGGCGCCGCCGGGGAGCTGTTTTTT. Protein product: CASSSTSGAAGELFF.

V usage is TRBV5-6 and J usage is TRBJ1-4, with unresolved D. This CDR3 contains 13 residues. V lost 4 bases, J lost 12 bases, and 16 bases lay in between. The V gene's germline CDR1 is SGHDT and CDR2 YYEEEE. This CDR3 is CASSPERAEELFF. The CDR3 nucleotides are TGTGCCAGCAGCCCGGAGAGGGCCGAGGAACTGTTTTTT. The entire variable domain, with the rest obtained from reference TRBV5-6 and TRBJ1-4, is as follows: DAGVTQSPTHLIKTRGQQVTLRCSPKSGHDTVSWYQQALGQGPQFIFQYYEEEERQRGNFPDRFSGHQFPNYSSELNVNALLLGDSALYLCASSPERAEELFFGSGTQLSVL.